Below are 2 T cell receptor beta chains sequenced from a single sample in a study of PD-1 blockade in mismatch repair-deficient tumors. Only in-frame clones appear in the TCRdb table, and some are missing; sequencing was by immunoSEQ multiplex PCR. The sample carries around 33,000 clones, about 85% recorded once. The sample in question was PBMCs, obtained roughly 6 weeks after starting pembrolizumab. The receptors were gathered from an adult with mismatch repair-deficient cancer.

This rearrangement joins TRBV6-1 to TRBJ1-5, with D possibly TRBD1 on 6 matching bases. V was cut by 9 bases and J by 2 bases, with 8 bases left in between. The CDR3 runs to 12 residues. Germline V lookup: CDR1 MNHNS, CDR2 SASEGT. CDR3 DNA: TGTGCCAGTTGGACAGGCAATCAGCCCCAGCATTTT. Translation: CASWTGNQPQHF.

This clone has more than one count but fewer than ten. The rearrangement joins TRBV7-9 to TRBJ2-7; TRBD2 is a possible D gene (6 bases). The CDR3 loop spans 16 amino acids. Trimming removed 1 base at V and 3 bases at J, with 16 bases between. The V gene's germline CDR1 is SEHNR and CDR2 FQNEAQ (reference sequence). For the CDR3, the DNA is TGTGCCAGCAGCTTAGTAGGTGGGGGGAACTACTACGAGCAGTACTTC. Translation: CASSLVGGGNYYEQYF.